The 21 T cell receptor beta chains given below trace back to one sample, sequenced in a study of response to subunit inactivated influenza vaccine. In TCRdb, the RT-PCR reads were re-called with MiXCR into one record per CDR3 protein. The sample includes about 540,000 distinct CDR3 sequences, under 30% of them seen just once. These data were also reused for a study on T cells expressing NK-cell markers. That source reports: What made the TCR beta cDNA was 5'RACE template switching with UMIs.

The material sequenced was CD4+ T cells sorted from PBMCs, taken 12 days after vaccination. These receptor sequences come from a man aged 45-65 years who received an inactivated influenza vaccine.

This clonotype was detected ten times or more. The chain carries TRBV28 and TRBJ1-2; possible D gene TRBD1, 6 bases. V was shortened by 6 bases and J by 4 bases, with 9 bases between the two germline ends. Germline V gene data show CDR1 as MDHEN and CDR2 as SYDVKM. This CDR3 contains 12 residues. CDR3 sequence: CASSGQSYGYTF. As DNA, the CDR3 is TGTGCCAGCAGCGGACAGTCCTATGGCTACACCTTC.

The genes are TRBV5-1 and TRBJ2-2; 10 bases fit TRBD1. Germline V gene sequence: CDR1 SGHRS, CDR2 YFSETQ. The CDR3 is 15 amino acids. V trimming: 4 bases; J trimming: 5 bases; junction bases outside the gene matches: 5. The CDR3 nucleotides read TGCGCCAGCAGCGCGGACAGGGGGTGGACCGGGGAGCTGTTTTTT. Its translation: CASSADRGWTGELFF.

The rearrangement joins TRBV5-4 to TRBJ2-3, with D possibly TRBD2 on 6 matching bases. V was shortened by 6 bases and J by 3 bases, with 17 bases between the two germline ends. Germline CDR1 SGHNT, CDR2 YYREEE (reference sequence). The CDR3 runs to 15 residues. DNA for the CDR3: TGTGCCAGCAACCCTCGGGGACTGAAAACAGATACGCAGTATTTT. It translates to CASNPRGLKTDTQYF. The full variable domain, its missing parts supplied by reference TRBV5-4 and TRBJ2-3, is ETGVTQSPTHLIKTRGQQVTLRCSSQSGHNTVSWYQQALGQGPQFIFQYYREEENGRGNFPPRFSGLQFPNYSSELNVNALELDDSALYLCASNPRGLKTDTQYFGPGTRLTVL.

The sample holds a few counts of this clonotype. CDR3 residues: CSVEARGTSFYEQYF. Here the CDR3 DNA reads TGCAGCGTTGAAGCGAGGGGGACAAGCTTCTACGAGCAGTACTTC. The chain couples TRBV29-1 to TRBJ2-7, with D possibly matching TRBD1 (6 bases). Germline lookup yields CDR1 SQVTM and CDR2 ANQGSEA. The CDR3 runs 15 residues. Trimming stripped 1 base from V and 3 bases from J, with 16 bases between.

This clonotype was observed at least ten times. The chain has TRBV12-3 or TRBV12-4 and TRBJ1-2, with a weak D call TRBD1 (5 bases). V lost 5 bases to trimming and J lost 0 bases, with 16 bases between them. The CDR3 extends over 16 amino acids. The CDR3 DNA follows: TGTGCCAGCAGTACCCGGTCTGGGGGATCTAACTATGGCTACACCTTC. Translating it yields CASSTRSGGSNYGYTF.

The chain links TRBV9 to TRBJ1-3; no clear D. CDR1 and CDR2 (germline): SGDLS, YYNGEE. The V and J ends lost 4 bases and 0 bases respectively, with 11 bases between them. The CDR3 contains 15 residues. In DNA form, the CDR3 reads TGTGCCAGCAGCCCTCGACCGAGCTCTGGAAACACCATATATTTT. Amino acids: CASSPRPSSGNTIYF.

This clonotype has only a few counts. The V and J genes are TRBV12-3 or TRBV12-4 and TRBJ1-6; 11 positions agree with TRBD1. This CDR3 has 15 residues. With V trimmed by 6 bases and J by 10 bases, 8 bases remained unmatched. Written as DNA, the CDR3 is TGTGCCAGCAGGGACACCGGGACAGGGGGATCACCCCTCCACTTT. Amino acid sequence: CASRDTGTGGSPLHF.

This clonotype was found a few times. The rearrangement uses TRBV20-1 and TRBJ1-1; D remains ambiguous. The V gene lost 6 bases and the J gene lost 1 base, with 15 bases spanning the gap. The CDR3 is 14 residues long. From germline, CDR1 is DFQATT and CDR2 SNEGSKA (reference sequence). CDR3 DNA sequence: TGCAGTGCCTCCCCGGGTCCTACGAACACTGAAGCTTTCTTT. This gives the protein CSASPGPTNTEAFF.

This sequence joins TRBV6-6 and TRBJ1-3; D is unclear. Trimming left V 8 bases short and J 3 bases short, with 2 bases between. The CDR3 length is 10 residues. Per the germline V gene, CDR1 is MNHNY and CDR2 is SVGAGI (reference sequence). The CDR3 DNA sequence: TGTGCCAGCGGTGGAAACACCATATATTTT. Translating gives CASGGNTIYF.

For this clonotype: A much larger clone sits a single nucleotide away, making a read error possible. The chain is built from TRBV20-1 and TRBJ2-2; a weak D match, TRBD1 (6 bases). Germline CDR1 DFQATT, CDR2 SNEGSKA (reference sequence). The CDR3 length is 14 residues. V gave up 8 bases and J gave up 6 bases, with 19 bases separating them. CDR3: CSPTQGIGAGELFF. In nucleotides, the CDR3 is TGCAGTCCAACACAGGGCATAGGCGCCGGGGAGCTGTTTTTT.

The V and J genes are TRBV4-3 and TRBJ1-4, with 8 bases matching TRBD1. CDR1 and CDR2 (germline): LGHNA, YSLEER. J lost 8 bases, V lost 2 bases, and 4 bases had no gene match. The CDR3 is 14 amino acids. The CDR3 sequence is CASSQTTGAEKLFF. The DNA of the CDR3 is TGCGCCAGCAGCCAAACGACAGGGGCCGAAAAACTGTTTTTT.

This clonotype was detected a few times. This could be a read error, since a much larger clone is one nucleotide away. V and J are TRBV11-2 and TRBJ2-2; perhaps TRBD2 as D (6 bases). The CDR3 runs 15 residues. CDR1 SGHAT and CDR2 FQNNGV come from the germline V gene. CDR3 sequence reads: CASSHRWGNTGGLFF. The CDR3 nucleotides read TGTGCCAGCAGTCATAGGTGGGGGAACACCGGGGGGCTGTTTTTT. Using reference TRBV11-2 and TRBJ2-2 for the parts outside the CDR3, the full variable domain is EAGVAQSPRYKIIEKRQSVAFWCNPISGHATLYWYQQILGQGPKLLIQFQNNGVVDDSQLPKDRFSAERLKGVDSTLKIQPAKLEDSAVYLCASSHRWGNTGGLFFGEGSRLTVL.

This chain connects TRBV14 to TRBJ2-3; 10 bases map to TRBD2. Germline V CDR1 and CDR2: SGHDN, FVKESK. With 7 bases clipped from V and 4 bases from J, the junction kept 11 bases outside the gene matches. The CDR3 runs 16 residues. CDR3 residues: CASNPLSGRAADTQYF. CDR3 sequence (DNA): TGTGCCAGCAACCCGCTGAGCGGGAGGGCGGCAGATACGCAGTATTTT.

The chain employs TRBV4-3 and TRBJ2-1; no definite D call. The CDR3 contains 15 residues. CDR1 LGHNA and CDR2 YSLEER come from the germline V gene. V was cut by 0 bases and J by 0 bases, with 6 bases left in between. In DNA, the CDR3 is TGCGCCAGCAGCCAAGAGATAAGCTCCTACAATGAGCAGTTCTTC. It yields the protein CASSQEISSYNEQFF.

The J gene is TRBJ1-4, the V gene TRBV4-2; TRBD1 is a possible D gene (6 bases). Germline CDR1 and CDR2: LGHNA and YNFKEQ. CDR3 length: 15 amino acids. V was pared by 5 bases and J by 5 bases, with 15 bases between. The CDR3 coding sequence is TGTGCCAGCAGCTTTCAGCCGGGACACAATGAAAAACTGTTTTTT. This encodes CASSFQPGHNEKLFF.

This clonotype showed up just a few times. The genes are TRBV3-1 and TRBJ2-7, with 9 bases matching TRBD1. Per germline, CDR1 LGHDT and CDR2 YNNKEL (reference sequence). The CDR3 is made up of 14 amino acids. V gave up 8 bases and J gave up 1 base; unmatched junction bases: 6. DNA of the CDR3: TGTGCCAGCTCACAGGGGGCAGGTTCCTACGAGCAGTACTTC. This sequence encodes CASSQGAGSYEQYF.

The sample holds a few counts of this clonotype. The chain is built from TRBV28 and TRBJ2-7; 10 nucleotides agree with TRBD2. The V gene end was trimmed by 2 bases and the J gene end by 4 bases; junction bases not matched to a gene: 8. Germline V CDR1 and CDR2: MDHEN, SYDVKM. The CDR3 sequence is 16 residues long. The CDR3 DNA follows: TGTGCCAGCAGTTTACGACAAGGTAGCGGGGGGTACGAGCAGTACTTC. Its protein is CASSLRQGSGGYEQYF.

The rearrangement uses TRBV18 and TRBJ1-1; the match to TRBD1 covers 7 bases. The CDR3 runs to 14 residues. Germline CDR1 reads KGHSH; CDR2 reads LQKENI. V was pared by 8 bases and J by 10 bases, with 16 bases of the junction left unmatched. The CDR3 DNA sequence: TGTGCCAGCGCAACAAGCGGACAGGAGGGGGGAGCTTTCTTT. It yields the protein CASATSGQEGGAFF.

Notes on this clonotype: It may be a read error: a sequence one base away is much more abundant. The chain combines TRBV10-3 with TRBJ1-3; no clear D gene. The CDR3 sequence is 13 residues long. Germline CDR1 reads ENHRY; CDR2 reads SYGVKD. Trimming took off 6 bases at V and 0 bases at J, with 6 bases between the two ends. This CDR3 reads CAIRYNSGNTIYF. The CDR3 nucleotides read TGTGCCATCAGGTACAACTCTGGAAACACCATATATTTT.

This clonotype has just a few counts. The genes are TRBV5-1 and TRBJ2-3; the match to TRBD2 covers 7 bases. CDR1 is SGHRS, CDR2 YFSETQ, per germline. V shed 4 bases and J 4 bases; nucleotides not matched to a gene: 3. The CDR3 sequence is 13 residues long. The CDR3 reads CASSSRGADTQYF. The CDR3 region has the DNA TGCGCCAGCAGCAGCCGGGGGGCAGATACGCAGTATTTT.

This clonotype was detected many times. In DNA form, the CDR3 reads TGTGCCACCAGCAGAGACCCCGGGGTGCGGAGCACAGATACGCAGTATTTT. Its translation: CATSRDPGVRSTDTQYF. V is TRBV15 and J is TRBJ2-3, with D possibly matching TRBD2 (5 bases). The CDR3 contains 17 residues. V was trimmed by 0 bases and J by 0 bases, leaving 13 bases between them. Per the germline V gene, CDR1 is LNHNV and CDR2 is YYDKDF (reference sequence).